The sample holds a few counts of the clone carrying this TCR beta chain. CDR1 and CDR2 from the germline V gene are SGHRS and YFSETQ. Trimming removed 3 bases from V and 3 bases from J; junction bases left unmatched: 5. CDR3 length equals 14 residues. Authors' analysis steps: Scientists estimated how many nucleated cells there were by amplifying reference gene primers. The assay was immunoSEQ multiplex PCR, and TCRdb's table has in-frame clones only and misses some. From that table come the V and J calls and clone size; the DNA was used to work out D and trimming. Among about 150,000 clones listed, over 80% were seen once. This specimen belongs to a study of blood T cell repertoires in COVID-19.

The chain has TRBV5-1 and TRBJ1-2, with TRBD1 identical over 7 bases. This clonotype was sampled from a woman in her 40s with active or convalescent COVID-19. The sequencing input was peripheral blood. CDR3 residues: CASSSDGTDYGYTF. The CDR3 DNA sequence: TGCGCCAGCAGCTCGGACGGGACAGACTATGGCTACACCTTC.